This T cell receptor (beta chain) was recorded in a study of siplizumab effects on memory and regulatory T cells. V lost 2 bases, J lost 6 bases, and 14 bases lay in between. The CDR3 totals 14 residues. Germline CDR1 SGHTA, CDR2 FQGNSA. The data were produced by immunoSEQ multiplex PCR, yet TCRdb's version contains in-frame clones alone and is incomplete. The table has about 120,000 clones, around 95% seen once. The clonotype comes from a human donor in good health. The source material was non-Treg CD4+ T cells sorted from blood. The chain recombines TRBV7-2 with TRBJ2-7, with D perhaps TRBD1 (6 bases). CDR3 region: CASSLPGQRSEQYF. CDR3 nucleotide sequence: TGTGCCAGCAGCTTACCGGGACAAAGGTCCGAGCAGTACTTC.